The 29 T cell receptor beta chains presented below share a single source sample, sequenced in a study of cytomegalovirus exposure and HLA in healthy donors. PCR employed 60 Vbeta and 13 Jbeta primers. Method: immunoSEQ multiplex PCR; TCRdb's copy keeps in-frame clones and lacks some. This table has 150,000 to 200,000 clones, around 68% appearing once. Sequencing was carried out using PBMCs. The receptor source for this set is a woman in her thirties or forties in good health and CMV-seropositive.

The V call is TRBV2, the J call TRBJ2-5; 8 bases match TRBD2. CDR1 is SNHLY, CDR2 FYNNEI, per germline. V lost 2 bases to trimming and J lost 4 bases; unmatched junction nucleotides: 6. The CDR3 contains 15 residues. CDR3: CASSEHSAGGETQYF. The DNA of the CDR3 is TGTGCCAGCAGTGAACATAGCGCGGGGGGAGAGACCCAGTACTTC.

V usage is TRBV5-4 and J usage is TRBJ2-7; TRBD1 is a possible D gene (5 bases). Germline V gene lookup returns CDR1 SGHNT and CDR2 YYREEE (reference sequence). This CDR3 is 13 amino acids long. Trimming shortened V by 0 bases and J by 6 bases, and 10 bases separated the two germline ends. The CDR3 is CASSLAIGAEQYF. CDR3 nucleotides: TGTGCCAGCAGCTTGGCCATAGGGGCCGAGCAGTACTTC.

This clone has only a few counts. The chain links TRBV13 to TRBJ2-1, with TRBD2 identical over 11 bases. CDR3 length: 17 residues. Germline values: CDR1 PRHDT, CDR2 FYEKMQ (reference sequence). The junction had 10 bases not matched to a gene; V was cut back by 4 bases and J by 5 bases. In DNA form, the CDR3 reads TGTGCCAGCAGCTCCTCGTCTAGCGGGAGGAGCCACAATGAGCAGTTCTTC. Amino acids: CASSSSSSGRSHNEQFF.

The genes are TRBV7-8 and TRBJ2-7, with 9 bases aligning to TRBD1. The CDR3 totals 17 residues. Trimming removed 1 base from V and 5 bases from J; junction bases left unmatched: 12. Germline CDR1 is SGHVS and CDR2 is FQNEAQ. The CDR3 loop reads CASSLVGSGQGFHEQYF. CDR3 DNA sequence: TGTGCCAGCAGCTTAGTAGGGTCGGGACAGGGTTTCCACGAGCAGTACTTC.

This clone was counted a few times. The chain has TRBV29-1 and TRBJ1-2, with 8 bases fitting TRBD1. The ends lost 7 bases at V and 6 bases at J; junction bases unmatched: 4. The CDR3 has 11 amino acids. Per the germline V gene, CDR1 is SQVTM and CDR2 is ANQGSEA. The CDR3 reads CSARTGNGYTF. CDR3 nucleotide sequence: TGCAGCGCTAGGACAGGGAATGGCTACACCTTC.

The J gene is TRBJ1-5, the V gene TRBV2; 7 bases match TRBD1. With 6 bases clipped from V and 4 bases from J, the junction kept 6 bases outside the gene matches. From germline, CDR1 is SNHLY and CDR2 FYNNEI. The CDR3 spans 14 residues. The CDR3 nucleotides read TGTGCCAGCAGGGGGGACAGTTCTAATCAGCCCCAGCATTTT. Protein product: CASRGDSSNQPQHF.

This chain connects TRBV29-1 to TRBJ2-7, with 11 bases that match TRBD2. This CDR3 region has 13 residues. V trimming: 7 bases; J trimming: 6 bases; junction bases outside the gene matches: 8. Per germline, CDR1 SQVTM and CDR2 ANQGSEA. CDR3 in amino acids: CSGSTSGMLEQYF. For the CDR3, the DNA is TGCAGCGGGTCGACTAGCGGGATGCTCGAGCAGTACTTC.

In its sample, this clone was seen a few times. This chain links TRBV7-2 with TRBJ1-1, with D unclear. Germline V CDR1 and CDR2: SGHTA, FQGNSA. CDR3 size: 14 residues. V was shortened by 3 bases and J by 5 bases, with 13 bases between the two germline ends. CDR3: CASSFSGLETEAFF. In nucleotides, the CDR3 is TGTGCCAGCAGCTTTTCTGGCTTGGAGACTGAAGCTTTCTTT.

The chain uses TRBV4-3 and TRBJ2-3, with a weak D call TRBD2 (6 bases). From germline, CDR1 is LGHNA and CDR2 YSLEER. V lost 0 bases and J 4 bases, leaving 14 bases between the germline ends. The CDR3 sequence is 16 residues long. CDR3 in amino acids: CASSQDSLAWADTQYF. DNA of the CDR3: TGCGCCAGCAGCCAAGATAGCCTAGCGTGGGCAGATACGCAGTATTTT.

This rearrangement joins TRBV4-2 to TRBJ1-3; D gene ambiguous. The CDR3 totals 15 residues. Trimming shortened V by 0 bases and J by 2 bases, and 8 bases separated the two germline ends. The germline gives CDR1 LGHNA, CDR2 YNFKEQ. CDR3 sequence: CASSQEIQAGNTIYF. The CDR3 DNA reads as TGTGCCAGCAGCCAAGAGATTCAGGCTGGAAACACCATATATTTT.

This clone is a singleton in its sample. The genes are TRBV9 and TRBJ2-2; D is undetermined. The CDR3 covers 14 residues. Trimming cost V 3 bases and J 5 bases, with 11 bases left between them. Germline CDR1 and CDR2: SGDLS and YYNGEE. The CDR3 nucleotides read TGTGCCAGCAGCGCCAGGCAAGAAACCGGGGAGCTGTTTTTT. This translates into CASSARQETGELFF.

The sample holds one count of this clone. The CDR3 reads CASRRSQFGELFF. The DNA for the CDR3 is TGTGCCAGTCGGAGGTCCCAGTTCGGGGAGCTGTTTTTT. The chain recombines TRBV28 with TRBJ2-2; perhaps TRBD2 as D (5 bases). CDR3 length: 13 amino acids. Germline CDR1 reads MDHEN; CDR2 reads SYDVKM. V shed 9 bases and J shed 7 bases, with 15 bases lying between them.

This sequence joins TRBV11-2 and TRBJ1-1; D may be TRBD1 (6 bases). The CDR3 totals 17 residues. Germline CDR1 SGHAT, CDR2 FQNNGV. The ends were cut back, 3 bases at V and 0 bases at J, with 17 bases in the middle. This chain's CDR3 is CASSFPQQGVMNTEAFF. DNA for the CDR3: TGTGCCAGCAGCTTCCCCCAACAGGGTGTCATGAACACTGAAGCTTTCTTT.

This rearrangement joins TRBV2 to TRBJ2-3; 7 bases match TRBD2. Germline V lookup: CDR1 SNHLY, CDR2 FYNNEI. This CDR3 is built from 13 residues. Losses at the gene ends were 9 bases for V and 0 bases for J; bases not matched to a gene: 3. The CDR3 loop is CASRGGSTDTQYF. The CDR3 region has the DNA TGTGCCAGTCGCGGGGGTAGCACAGATACGCAGTATTTT.

This rearrangement joins TRBV2 to TRBJ2-3; 12 nucleotides line up with TRBD2. The CDR3 extends over 16 amino acids. V was clipped by 4 bases and J by 4 bases; unmatched bases: 6. Germline V lookup: CDR1 SNHLY, CDR2 FYNNEI. CDR3 coding DNA: TGTGCCAGCAGTGCAGGACTAGCGGGATCGGCAGATACGCAGTATTTT. Translated: CASSAGLAGSADTQYF.

About this clone itself: The same CDR3 is also encoded by other DNA sequences in this sample. The chain carries TRBV28 and TRBJ2-7; 8 nucleotides agree with TRBD2. From germline, CDR1 is MDHEN and CDR2 SYDVKM. V lost 3 bases, J lost 2 bases, and 3 bases stayed unmatched. The length of the CDR3 is 14 residues. In nucleotides, the CDR3 is TGTGCCAGCAGTTTCCTAGCGGGCACCTACGAGCAGTACTTC. Its translation: CASSFLAGTYEQYF.

The CDR3 is CASSLAGRMNSPLHF. The CDR3 DNA sequence: TGTGCCAGCAGCTTAGCTGGCAGGATGAATTCACCCCTCCACTTT. V gene TRBV7-9 combines with J gene TRBJ1-6; D not resolved. CDR3 length: 15 amino acids. V lost 0 bases and J lost 7, with 10 bases in between. Germline V CDR1 and CDR2: SEHNR, FQNEAQ (reference sequence).

The chain carries TRBV2 and TRBJ1-5, with D uncertain. Trimming stripped 2 bases from V and 6 bases from J, with 8 bases between. The CDR3 spans 13 residues. In germline, CDR1 is SNHLY, CDR2 FYNNEI. CDR3 sequence reads: CASSEQPGQPQHF. CDR3 in DNA: TGTGCCAGCAGTGAACAGCCGGGTCAGCCCCAGCATTTT.

V gene TRBV12-5 combines with J gene TRBJ2-2; the D gene is possibly TRBD1 (6 bases). Trimming left V 5 bases short and J 5 bases short, with 15 bases between. Germline lookup yields CDR1 LGHNT and CDR2 FRNRAP. The CDR3 covers 15 residues. The CDR3: CASGTGTPRTGELFF. The CDR3, as DNA: TGTGCTAGTGGTACGGGGACACCCAGGACCGGGGAGCTGTTTTTT. Full variable domain (remainder filled in from reference TRBV12-5 and TRBJ2-2): DARVTQTPRHKVTEMGQEVTMRCQPILGHNTVFWYRQTMMQGLELLAYFRNRAPLDDSGMPKDRFSAEMPDATLATLKIQPSEPRDSAVYFCASGTGTPRTGELFFGEGSRLTVL.

This rearrangement joins TRBV7-9 to TRBJ2-1; 7 nucleotides agree with TRBD2. With V trimmed by 1 base and J by 10 bases, 13 bases remained unmatched. Germline CDR1 SEHNR, CDR2 FQNEAQ (reference sequence). The CDR3 covers 16 residues. As DNA, the CDR3 is TGTGCCAGCAGCTTAGGGATGCGGGAGTTGAGTCGCGAGCAGTTCTTC. It encodes CASSLGMRELSREQFF.

This chain uses TRBV27 with TRBJ1-5, with D maybe TRBD1 (6 bases). The CDR3 sequence is 13 residues long. V was clipped by 5 bases and J by 10 bases, with 15 bases between them. Germline CDR1 MNHEY, CDR2 SMNVEV (reference sequence). CDR3 nucleotide sequence: TGTGCCAGCAGTCTCCCGGGGGGCTGCCCCCAGCATTTT. This encodes CASSLPGGCPQHF.

This clone was seen a single time. The chain joins TRBV19 to TRBJ2-4; the D is unclear. The CDR3 contains 14 residues. Germline V CDR1 and CDR2: LNHDA, SQIVND (reference sequence). With 8 bases removed from V and 0 bases from J, the gap between germline ends came to 11 bases. The CDR3 DNA is TGTGCCAGTTCCCGATCAGTAGCCAAAAACATTCAGTACTTC. Its protein is CASSRSVAKNIQYF.

The rearrangement joins TRBV19 to TRBJ1-2; TRBD1 aligns across 7 bases. CDR1 and CDR2 from the germline V gene are LNHDA and SQIVND (reference sequence). J gave up 4 bases and V 4 bases, and 6 bases lay outside the gene matches. This CDR3 has 14 amino acids. CDR3 protein: CASSTPGGIYGYTF. The DNA of the CDR3 is TGTGCCAGTAGTACCCCAGGGGGAATCTATGGCTACACCTTC. Full variable domain (outside the CDR3, taken from reference TRBV19 and TRBJ1-2): DGGITQSPKYLFRKEGQNVTLSCEQNLNHDAMYWYRQDPGQGLRLIYYSQIVNDFQKGDIAEGYSVSREKKESFPLTVTSAQKNPTAFYLCASSTPGGIYGYTFGSGTRLTVV.

The genes are TRBV5-1 and TRBJ2-7, with a possible D match to TRBD2 (7 bases). CDR1 and CDR2 (germline): SGHRS, YFSETQ. The ends were cut back, 4 bases at V and 2 bases at J, with 10 bases in the middle. This CDR3 spans 13 amino acids. For the CDR3, the DNA is TGCGCCAGCAGCCCGGGGGGCCCCTACGAGCAGTACTTC. Residues: CASSPGGPYEQYF.

The V and J genes are TRBV27 and TRBJ2-3; 7 bases line up with TRBD2. The CDR3 runs to 20 residues. Unmatched junction bases numbered 20, after V lost 5 bases and J lost 0 bases. Germline V CDR1 and CDR2: MNHEY, SMNVEV (reference sequence). The CDR3 sequence: CASSPQSREFLRTSTDTQYF. CDR3 in DNA: TGTGCCAGCAGTCCTCAGTCGCGGGAGTTCTTAAGAACTAGCACAGATACGCAGTATTTT.

The gene calls are TRBV6-5 and TRBJ1-2, with 9 bases matching TRBD1. Germline CDR1 and CDR2: MNHEY and SVGAGI. Trimming at V came to 7 bases and at J to 8 bases, leaving 14 bases not matched to a gene. The CDR3 loop spans 15 amino acids. In DNA, the CDR3 is TGTGCCAGCAAAGGGGACAGGGTATATGATCAAGGCTACACCTTC. Translation gives CASKGDRVYDQGYTF.

The CDR3 DNA reads TGTGCCAGTAGTATAGACTCTACGGGACAGGGCTACGAGCAGTACTTC. Amino acids: CASSIDSTGQGYEQYF. The rearrangement joins TRBV19 to TRBJ2-7, with 9 bases matching TRBD1. The CDR3 has 16 residues. Germline assignment: CDR1 LNHDA and CDR2 SQIVND (reference sequence). V lost 0 bases to trimming and J lost 3 bases; unmatched junction nucleotides: 6.

The chain links TRBV7-2 to TRBJ1-4, with 8 bases identical to TRBD1. The CDR3 length is 15 residues. The V gene's germline CDR1 is SGHTA and CDR2 FQGNSA. V shed 5 bases and J 5 bases; nucleotides not matched to a gene: 7. The CDR3, as DNA: TGTGCCAGCAGCGACCGGACAGGGTCGAATGAAAAACTGTTTTTT. Protein product: CASSDRTGSNEKLFF.

This chain joins TRBV5-4 and TRBJ2-7, with 10 bases matching TRBD1. This CDR3 is 16 amino acids long. V shed 6 bases and J 3 bases; nucleotides not matched to a gene: 12. The V gene's germline CDR1 is SGHNT and CDR2 YYREEE (reference sequence). The DNA for the CDR3 is TGTGCCAGCAACTCGCTCCCGGGACAGGGGCACTACGAGCAGTACTTC. Amino acid sequence: CASNSLPGQGHYEQYF.